The 28 T cell receptor beta chains below were found in one sample sequenced in a study of blood T cells in healthy people across ages. Primers used in a second PCR of roughly 6 to 11 cycles were a sample-barcoded 5' primer and a J-beta primer mix. Each CDR3 protein gets one entry after TCRdb re-called the 5' RACE reads with MiXCR. This table has 1.6 million or so distinct CDR3 sequences, around 36% appearing once. Sample: blood. The receptors derive from a woman younger than 45 in good health.

The chain employs TRBV7-7 and TRBJ1-5, with D perhaps matching TRBD1 (6 bases). CDR1 and CDR2 from the germline V gene are SSHAT and FNYEAQ (reference sequence). This CDR3 is 17 amino acids long. V dropped 2 bases and J dropped 0 bases, with 14 bases sitting between them. The chain's CDR3 is CASSLFRGHYSNQPQHF. The CDR3 nucleotides are TGTGCCAGCAGCTTATTTAGGGGACACTATAGCAATCAGCCCCAGCATTTT. Looking up the rest from reference TRBV7-7 and TRBJ1-5 gives the full variable domain: GAGVSQSPRYKVTKRGQDVTLRCDPISSHATLYWYQQALGQGPEFLTYFNYEAQPDKSGLPSDRFSAERPEGSISTLTIQRTEQRDSAMYRCASSLFRGHYSNQPQHFGDGTRLSIL.

This clonotype was detected a few times. V is TRBV21-1 and J is TRBJ2-1. TRBV21-1 is assigned pseudogene status. The CDR3 runs to 16 residues. The CDR3 sequence is CASSKVDSSSYNEQFF. The CDR3 nucleotides are TGTGCCAGCAGCAAAGTGGATTCAAGCTCCTACAATGAGCAGTTCTTC.

J is TRBJ2-1 and V is TRBV7-3; D could derive from TRBD1 or TRBD2 (6 bases each). The germline V gene has CDR1 SGHTA and CDR2 FQGTGA. The CDR3 is 15 residues long. Trimming cost V 5 bases and J 6 bases, with 17 bases left between them. The CDR3 DNA is TGTGCCAGCAGCCCCCGCGGAGGGGGGCTCAATGAGCAGTTCTTC. Amino acid sequence: CASSPRGGGLNEQFF.

This rearrangement joins TRBV5-1 to TRBJ2-5, with D possibly being TRBD2 (5 bases). This CDR3 has 14 residues. V was shortened by 2 bases and J by 5 bases, with 13 bases between the two germline ends. Germline V gene data show CDR1 as SGHRS and CDR2 as YFSETQ. The CDR3: CASSFGGPRETQYF. The CDR3, as DNA: TGCGCCAGCAGCTTCGGCGGGCCTAGGGAGACCCAGTACTTC.

The chain is built from TRBV7-9 and TRBJ2-3; TRBD2 matches at 12 bases. The CDR3 is 15 amino acids. The junction had 8 bases not matched to a gene; V was cut back by 8 bases and J by 5 bases. CDR1 is SEHNR and CDR2 is FQNEAQ in the germline V gene (reference sequence). The chain's CDR3 is CASALAGGQRDTQYF. The CDR3 DNA follows: TGTGCCAGCGCTCTAGCGGGAGGGCAGAGAGATACGCAGTATTTT.

CDR3 protein: CSARDRLMGQGLPPYVNTGELFF. In nucleotides, the CDR3 is TGCAGTGCTAGAGATCGTTTGATGGGACAGGGATTACCACCGTACGTAAACACCGGGGAGCTGTTTTTT. The rearrangement joins TRBV20-1 to TRBJ2-2; 9 positions match TRBD1. The CDR3 is made up of 23 amino acids. The germline gives CDR1 DFQATT, CDR2 SNEGSKA (reference sequence). The V gene end was trimmed by 0 bases and the J gene end by 2 bases; junction bases not matched to a gene: 25.

The V and J genes are TRBV6-6 and TRBJ2-3; weak D call: TRBD2 (6 bases). This CDR3 is 15 amino acids long. CDR1 and CDR2 (germline): MNHNY, SVGAGI (reference sequence). The V and J ends lost 7 bases and 6 bases respectively, with 20 bases between them. The CDR3 sequence is CASTPLEGLVDTQYF. In nucleotides, the CDR3 is TGTGCCAGCACGCCCCTGGAGGGACTTGTCGATACGCAGTATTTT.

The chain carries TRBV6-5 and TRBJ2-1, with D perhaps matching TRBD1 or TRBD2 (5 bases each). The V gene's germline CDR1 is MNHEY and CDR2 SVGAGI. The CDR3 has 14 amino acids. V lost 7 bases, J lost 5 bases, and 15 bases lay in between. The CDR3 loop reads CASKEGLSDNEQFF. The DNA of the CDR3 is TGTGCCAGCAAAGAGGGGCTCTCAGACAATGAGCAGTTCTTC.

The rearrangement links TRBV30 to TRBJ1-2; D might be TRBD1 (5 bases). Germline lookup yields CDR1 GTSNPN and CDR2 SVGIG (reference sequence). The CDR3 is 11 amino acids. Trimming took 2 bases from V and 8 from J, leaving 9 bases between them. In DNA form, the CDR3 reads TGTGCCTGGAGTAGGCAGGGAGGCTACACCTTC. Its translation is CAWSRQGGYTF.

This clonotype is a singleton in its sample. The V and J genes are TRBV6-1 and TRBJ2-1; D not resolved. The germline V gene has CDR1 MNHNS and CDR2 SASEGT. This CDR3 region has 13 residues. Trimming removed 4 bases at V and 6 bases at J, with 10 bases between. The DNA for the CDR3 is TGTGCCAGCAGTGGCCTCCCCATCAATGAGCAGTTCTTC. This gives the protein CASSGLPINEQFF.

As concerns this clonotype: A much larger clone sits a single nucleotide away, making a read error possible. The chain joins TRBV7-9 to TRBJ2-7, with D unclear. Germline V gene lookup returns CDR1 SEHNR and CDR2 FQNEAQ (reference sequence). The CDR3 is made up of 13 amino acids. V lost 5 bases and J 6 bases, leaving 14 bases between the germline ends. The CDR3 here is CASSPGLGFEQYF. In DNA, the CDR3 is TGTGCCAGCAGCCCCGGTCTCGGATTCGAGCAGTACTTC.

The chain couples TRBV7-9 to TRBJ2-3; the D gene is possibly TRBD2 (6 bases). The CDR3 consists of 16 residues. Trimming took 1 base from V and 2 from J, leaving 13 bases between them. Germline assignment: CDR1 SEHNR and CDR2 FQNEAQ (reference sequence). The CDR3 region is CASSLVAAGNTDTQYF. The CDR3 DNA reads as TGTGCCAGCAGCTTAGTAGCGGCTGGTAACACAGATACGCAGTATTTT.

The chain recombines TRBV5-1 with TRBJ1-1; TRBD1 might be the D (5 bases). This CDR3 is built from 12 residues. Trimming removed 7 bases at V and 6 bases at J, with 13 bases between. Germline CDR1 and CDR2: SGHRS and YFSETQ. The CDR3 sequence: CASGEGSAEAFF. The CDR3 DNA is TGCGCCAGCGGGGAGGGGAGCGCTGAAGCTTTCTTT.

Only a few counts were recorded for this clonotype. The genes are TRBV20-1 and TRBJ2-7; possibly TRBD2 for D (5 bases). Germline CDR1 reads DFQATT; CDR2 reads SNEGSKA (reference sequence). V was clipped by 3 bases and J by 2 bases, with 8 bases between them. This CDR3 spans 12 amino acids. CDR3 nucleotide sequence: TGCAGTGCTAGGAGGGTACCCTACGAGCAGTACTTC. Translating it yields CSARRVPYEQYF.

The V call is TRBV7-8, the J call TRBJ1-2; tentative D call: TRBD1 (5 bases). V was pared by 2 bases and J by 2 bases, with 9 bases between. The germline CDR1 and CDR2 sequences are SGHVS and FQNEAQ. The CDR3 sequence is 14 residues long. The CDR3 DNA follows: TGTGCCAGCAGCTTATACAGGAGCAACTATGGCTACACCTTC. This gives the protein CASSLYRSNYGYTF.

The V and J genes are TRBV7-2 and TRBJ1-4; 9 nucleotides line up with TRBD1. From germline, CDR1 is SGHTA and CDR2 FQGNSA. V lost 6 bases to trimming and J lost 7 bases; unmatched junction nucleotides: 9. This CDR3 region has 15 residues. The CDR3 DNA follows: TGTGCCAGCAGTACTACAGGGGGCGCGGGTGAAAAACTGTTTTTT. Protein product: CASSTTGGAGEKLFF.

The rearrangement joins TRBV20-1 to TRBJ2-1; 15 positions match TRBD2. The germline V gene encodes CDR1 DFQATT and CDR2 SNEGSKA (reference sequence). V lost 5 bases, J lost 9 bases, and 8 bases stayed unmatched. This CDR3 is built from 15 residues. The CDR3: CSALTGTSGRREQFF. The DNA of the CDR3 is TGCAGTGCTTTAACCGGGACTAGCGGGAGGCGTGAGCAGTTCTTC.

This clonotype was picked up a small number of times. V is TRBV5-1 and J is TRBJ2-1; TRBD1 matches at 7 bases. This CDR3 has 15 amino acids. The germline V gene encodes CDR1 SGHRS and CDR2 YFSETQ. J lost 9 bases, V lost 0 bases, and 9 bases had no gene match. CDR3 sequence reads: CASSLALSAGGEQFF. The CDR3 coding sequence is TGCGCCAGCAGCTTGGCCTTGTCAGCAGGGGGTGAGCAGTTCTTC.

The chain links TRBV3-1 to TRBJ2-1; TRBD2 aligns across 9 bases. The CDR3 has 15 amino acids. Per germline, CDR1 LGHDT and CDR2 YNNKEL (reference sequence). V lost 3 bases and J lost 8; bases outside the gene matches: 8. The CDR3 DNA sequence: TGTGCCAGCAGCCAGGGTCTAGCGGGAATCCATGAGCAGTTCTTC. This translates into CASSQGLAGIHEQFF.

This clonotype appeared a few times. The V call is TRBV5-6, the J call TRBJ2-7, with 7 positions matching TRBD1. This CDR3 is 15 amino acids long. Germline V gives CDR1 SGHDT, CDR2 YYEEEE. With 5 bases clipped from V and 7 bases from J, the junction kept 15 bases outside the gene matches. CDR3 in amino acids: CASSPGQSSPLEQYF. CDR3 coding DNA: TGTGCCAGCAGTCCGGGACAGTCATCCCCCTTGGAGCAGTACTTC.

The chain employs TRBV12-3 or TRBV12-4 and TRBJ1-6, with 7 bases identical to TRBD1. The CDR3 is made up of 15 amino acids. V shed 6 bases, J shed 7 bases, and the junction held 9 bases outside the gene matches. CDR3 residues: CASSQGHRGNSPLHF. The CDR3 nucleotides read TGTGCCAGCAGCCAAGGGCACAGGGGAAATTCACCCCTCCACTTT.

The V gene is TRBV5-5, the J gene TRBJ2-7; the match to TRBD1 covers 7 bases. CDR1 SGHKS and CDR2 YYEKEE come from the germline V gene (reference sequence). V shed 0 bases and J 3 bases; nucleotides not matched to a gene: 6. This CDR3 has 15 residues. The CDR3 sequence is CASSLAGGGYYEQYF. In DNA, the CDR3 is TGTGCCAGCAGCTTGGCAGGGGGTGGTTACTACGAGCAGTACTTC.

CDR3 residues: CASSLKQRAVGAQYF. The CDR3, as DNA: TGTGCCAGCAGTTTAAAGCAGAGGGCCGTGGGGGCGCAGTATTTT. The chain uses TRBV28 and TRBJ2-3; the D gene could be TRBD1 or TRBD2 (5 bases each). V lost 2 bases, J lost 10 bases, and 19 bases lay in between. The CDR3 runs 15 residues. The germline V gene encodes CDR1 MDHEN and CDR2 SYDVKM. Supplemented by reference TRBV28 and TRBJ2-3, the full variable domain reads DVKVTQSSRYLVKRTGEKVFLECVQDMDHENMFWYRQDPGLGLRLIYFSYDVKMKEKGDIPEGYSVSREKKERFSLILESASTNQTSMYLCASSLKQRAVGAQYFGPGTRLTVL.

The rearrangement joins TRBV7-2 to TRBJ1-2; 9 nucleotides line up with TRBD1. The CDR3 spans 14 residues. CDR1 and CDR2 from the germline V gene are SGHTA and FQGNSA. V lost 3 bases, J lost 8 bases, and 7 bases stayed unmatched. The CDR3 bases are TGTGCCAGCAGCTTCCCGGGACAGGGTTGGGGCTACACCTTC. Amino acid sequence: CASSFPGQGWGYTF. Together with reference TRBV7-2 and TRBJ1-2, the CDR3 gives the full variable domain: GAGVSQSPSNKVTEKGKDVELRCDPISGHTALYWYRQSLGQGLEFLIYFQGNSAPDKSGLPSDRFSAERTGGSVSTLTIQRTQQEDSAVYLCASSFPGQGWGYTFGSGTRLTVV.

The chain has TRBV12-5 and TRBJ1-5, with D hard to call. Germline V gene sequence: CDR1 LGHNT, CDR2 FRNRAP. The CDR3 runs to 14 residues. Trimming shortened V by 2 bases and J by 7 bases, and 12 bases separated the two germline ends. The DNA for the CDR3 is TGTGCTAGTGGTTTGACGGCAGGCCCCCAGCCCCAGCATTTT. It specifies CASGLTAGPQPQHF.

This clonotype is a singleton in its sample. The junction and the germline gene differ at one end; a read error may be behind it. CDR3 sequence reads: CASSLGLARASEKPFF. DNA for the CDR3: TGCGCCAGCAGCCTAGGGCTGGCCAGGGCTAGCGAAAAACCGTTTTTT. The J gene is TRBJ1-4, the V gene TRBV4-1; TRBD1 is a possible D gene (5 bases). The CDR3 extends over 16 amino acids. CDR1 and CDR2 (germline): MGHRA, YSYEKL.

This chain uses TRBV20-1 with TRBJ2-3, with 10 bases matching TRBD1. V shed 6 bases, J shed 4 bases, and the junction held 7 bases outside the gene matches. The CDR3 length is 14 residues. Germline CDR1 DFQATT, CDR2 SNEGSKA (reference sequence). The CDR3 reads CSAAGQGTADTQYF. In nucleotides, the CDR3 is TGCAGTGCCGCGGGACAGGGGACGGCAGATACGCAGTATTTT.

This chain connects TRBV11-2 to TRBJ2-5; 9 bases are a match to TRBD1. V trimming: 3 bases; J trimming: 6 bases; junction bases outside the gene matches: 23. This CDR3 has 20 amino acids. CDR1 is SGHAT, CDR2 FQNNGV, per germline. The CDR3 DNA reads TGTGCCAGCAGCTTCCAACGACAGGGGGATTTCGTACAGAATCGGCAGACCCAGTACTTC. Amino acid sequence: CASSFQRQGDFVQNRQTQYF.